The 30 T cell receptor beta chains listed next were all sequenced from one sample in a study of shared clonotypes between healthy human individuals. The method was immunoSEQ multiplex PCR; TCRdb's version includes in-frame clones alone and lacks a portion of them. This sample carries 1.4 million to 1.5 million clones, approximately 97% of them seen once, and the ten largest clones take 1% to 1.5%. Sequences were obtained from naive CD4+ T cells sorted from blood. Subset indicated: CD45RA+ positively selected. All receptors derive from a man between 25 and 39 years old in good health.

This rearrangement joins TRBV28 to TRBJ2-1; TRBD2 matches at 11 bases. Germline CDR1 reads MDHEN; CDR2 reads SYDVKM. V trimming: 4 bases; J trimming: 0 bases; junction bases outside the gene matches: 5. This CDR3 is 17 amino acids long. CDR3 DNA: TGTGCCAGCAGTTGGGGACTAGCGGTTGGCTCCTACAATGAGCAGTTCTTC. Protein product: CASSWGLAVGSYNEQFF.

CDR3 loop: CASSIIRGTDTQYF. CDR3 nucleotides: TGTGCCAGTAGTATCATTCGCGGCACAGATACGCAGTATTTT. V is TRBV19 and J is TRBJ2-3; D gene unclear. The V end was cut by 3 bases, the J end by 1 base, with 8 bases between. The germline gives CDR1 LNHDA, CDR2 SQIVND (reference sequence). The CDR3 totals 14 residues.

The chain recombines TRBV5-5 with TRBJ2-1; tentatively, D is TRBD2 (5 bases). Trimming removed 5 bases at V and 3 bases at J, with 15 bases between. This CDR3 is built from 15 residues. Germline V gene lookup returns CDR1 SGHKS and CDR2 YYEKEE (reference sequence). CDR3 loop: CASSSKLDNYNEQFF. The CDR3 bases are TGTGCCAGCAGTTCGAAACTAGATAACTACAATGAGCAGTTCTTC.

J is TRBJ2-7 and V is TRBV11-2; D is possibly TRBD1 (5 bases). CDR1 and CDR2 (germline): SGHAT, FQNNGV. The CDR3 covers 15 residues. V was pared by 8 bases and J by 1 base, with 18 bases between. Written as DNA, the CDR3 is TGTGCCAGCCGCCTCTGGGGTAGGGGATCCTACGAGCAGTACTTC. Encoded protein: CASRLWGRGSYEQYF.

The V gene is TRBV27, the J gene TRBJ2-7, with 13 bases matching TRBD2. The germline V gene has CDR1 MNHEY and CDR2 SMNVEV (reference sequence). The length of the CDR3 is 16 residues. V was pared by 2 bases and J by 5 bases, with 6 bases of the junction left unmatched. The CDR3 region is CASSLPGLAGEHEQYF. CDR3 DNA sequence: TGTGCCAGCAGTTTACCCGGACTAGCGGGAGAACACGAGCAGTACTTC.

V usage is TRBV5-1 and J usage is TRBJ1-3; TRBD1 is a possible D gene (5 bases). The CDR3 consists of 17 residues. Germline CDR1 SGHRS, CDR2 YFSETQ. Trimming pared 0 bases from V and 0 bases from J, leaving 13 bases between. The CDR3 here is CASSLAVGPSSGNTIYF. CDR3 in DNA: TGCGCCAGCAGCTTGGCTGTGGGACCGAGCTCTGGAAACACCATATATTTT.

The chain carries TRBV7-9 and TRBJ2-5; 9 bases map to TRBD1. Gene TRBJ2-7 matches the end of the DNA better, so the J call may be wrong. In germline, CDR1 is SEHNR, CDR2 FQNEAQ (reference sequence). The CDR3 totals 16 residues. DNA of the CDR3: TGTGCCAGCAGCTCCCTTAGGACAGGGGATGTGAACGAGCAGTACTTC. It codes for CASSSLRTGDVNEQYF.

The V call is TRBV6-6, the J call TRBJ2-1; D possibly corresponds to TRBD2 (5 bases). This CDR3 is 16 amino acids long. Per the germline V gene, CDR1 is MNHNY and CDR2 is SVGAGI (reference sequence). V was trimmed by 0 bases and J by 3 bases, leaving 12 bases between them. The CDR3 nucleotides are TGTGCCAGCAGTTACTCGATAGCTAGCTACTACAATGAGCAGTTCTTC. The encoded protein is CASSYSIASYYNEQFF.

This clone was observed once. V usage is TRBV5-1 and J usage is TRBJ2-7; D is perhaps TRBD1 or TRBD2 (5 bases each). The CDR3 totals 14 residues. The V gene's germline CDR1 is SGHRS and CDR2 YFSETQ. V lost 4 bases, J lost 0 bases, and 11 bases lay in between. CDR3 nucleotides: TGCGCCAGCAGCGGGGCGGGCTTCTCCTACGAGCAGTACTTC. Encoded protein: CASSGAGFSYEQYF. The full variable domain, in which reference TRBV5-1 and TRBJ2-7 provide the parts outside the CDR3, is KAGVTQTPRYLIKTRGQQVTLSCSPISGHRSVSWYQQTPGQGLQFLFEYFSETQRNKGNFPGRFSGRQFSNSRSEMNVSTLELGDSALYLCASSGAGFSYEQYFGPGTRLTVT.

The CDR3 loop is CASSQVGQGIGYTF. CDR3 DNA sequence: TGCGCCAGCAGCCAAGTCGGACAGGGTATCGGCTACACCTTC. The chain has TRBV4-1 and TRBJ1-2; 8 nucleotides match TRBD1. CDR1 is MGHRA and CDR2 is YSYEKL in the germline V gene. This CDR3 has 14 amino acids. J was trimmed by 8 bases and V by 1 base; bases with no gene match: 6.

Comments on this clone: The CDR3 does not close with the conserved phenylalanine or tryptophan, likely indicating a read error. No DNA is shown, since the ends of the CDR3 on it are uncertain; the CDR3 is the one TCRdb lists. This chain uses TRBV5-4 with TRBJ2-7; the table's TRBD1 call for D was not verified on the DNA. Germline V gives CDR1 SGHNT, CDR2 YYREEE (reference sequence). Counting both end residues, the CDR3 totals 10 amino acids. CDR3 sequence: CASSPQEPEI.

The chain is built from TRBV15 and TRBJ2-2; the D gene is possibly TRBD2 (5 bases). The CDR3 contains 16 residues. Per the germline V gene, CDR1 is LNHNV and CDR2 is YYDKDF (reference sequence). The ends were cut back, 0 bases at V and 5 bases at J, with 13 bases in the middle. The CDR3 DNA reads as TGTGCCACCAGCAGAGATCGTGGGAGCTTGACCGGGGAGCTGTTTTTT. Residues: CATSRDRGSLTGELFF.

The CDR3 loop is CASSLALAQETQYF. For the CDR3, the DNA is TGTGCCAGCAGCTTAGCACTGGCCCAAGAGACCCAGTACTTC. The V call is TRBV11-2, the J call TRBJ2-5; D remains unclear. This CDR3 comprises 14 residues. Germline loops: CDR1 SGHAT, CDR2 FQNNGV. Deletions cut 1 base from V and 1 base from J, with 7 bases between.

This clone was counted only a few times. The rearrangement joins TRBV19 to TRBJ2-7, with D unclear. From germline, CDR1 is LNHDA and CDR2 SQIVND (reference sequence). Trimming removed 2 bases from V and 6 bases from J, with 14 bases in between. This CDR3 spans 14 amino acids. The CDR3 DNA is TGTGCCAGTAGTATAAACTCTCGATTACGCGAGCAGTACTTC. It encodes CASSINSRLREQYF.

The rearrangement joins TRBV2 to TRBJ2-3; D might be TRBD1 (6 bases). CDR1 SNHLY and CDR2 FYNNEI come from the germline V gene. The CDR3 totals 13 residues. The V end lost 11 bases, the J end lost 6 bases, and 18 bases lay between the germline ends. The CDR3 spells CAERGQGMDTQYF. CDR3 bases: TGTGCCGAACGGGGTCAGGGGATGGATACGCAGTATTTT.

This chain links TRBV11-2 with TRBJ2-7; 7 nucleotides match TRBD1. The CDR3 runs 18 residues. V gave up 4 bases and J gave up 2 bases; unmatched junction bases: 17. In germline, CDR1 is SGHAT, CDR2 FQNNGV. This CDR3 reads CASSSLVVVGQTTYEQYF. Written as DNA, the CDR3 is TGTGCCAGCAGCTCCTTAGTGGTTGTGGGACAGACTACCTACGAGCAGTACTTC.

The V and J genes are TRBV28 and TRBJ1-1; 10 nucleotides align to TRBD1. There are 13 residues in the CDR3. V was pared by 5 bases and J by 7 bases, with 4 bases of the junction left unmatched. Germline V CDR1 and CDR2: MDHEN, SYDVKM. CDR3 DNA: TGTGCCAGCAGTGGGACAGGGGTTGGTGAAGCTTTCTTT. Its protein is CASSGTGVGEAFF.

This clone was counted a few times. The V gene is TRBV7-6, the J gene TRBJ1-3, with D tentatively TRBD1 (5 bases). The CDR3 spans 16 residues. Germline V gene data show CDR1 as SGHVS and CDR2 as FNYEAQ. V gave up 6 bases and J gave up 5 bases, with 20 bases separating them. This CDR3 is CASSPTWGERRNTIYF. The CDR3 DNA reads as TGTGCCAGCAGTCCAACTTGGGGGGAGAGGAGAAACACCATATATTTT.

The chain combines TRBV29-1 with TRBJ2-5; TRBD2 matches at 13 bases. This CDR3 region has 13 residues. The germline V gene encodes CDR1 SQVTM and CDR2 ANQGSEA. The trim removed 8 bases at V and 2 bases at J, leaving 2 bases unmatched. CDR3 nucleotides: TGCAGCTCGGGACTAGCGGGGCAAGAGACCCAGTACTTC. Amino acids: CSSGLAGQETQYF.

The rearrangement links TRBV27 to TRBJ2-2, with TRBD1 as a possible D gene (6 bases). Trimming removed 1 base from V and 6 bases from J, with 9 bases in between. Germline V gene lookup returns CDR1 MNHEY and CDR2 SMNVEV (reference sequence). This CDR3 spans 14 amino acids. The CDR3 reads CASSLFKGAGELFF. The CDR3 DNA sequence: TGTGCCAGCAGTTTATTCAAGGGGGCCGGGGAGCTGTTTTTT.

The gene calls are TRBV6-1 and TRBJ2-7; 11 bases fit TRBD2. The CDR3 spans 15 residues. In germline, CDR1 is MNHNS, CDR2 SASEGT. J was trimmed by 6 bases and V by 2 bases; bases with no gene match: 6. CDR3 sequence: CASSELLAGGREQYF. The CDR3 DNA sequence: TGTGCCAGCAGTGAACTTCTAGCGGGGGGTCGCGAGCAGTACTTC.

The chain has TRBV19 and TRBJ1-2; the D gene is possibly TRBD1 (5 bases). The V gene lost 1 base and the J gene lost 4 bases, with 10 bases spanning the gap. The CDR3 contains 14 residues. Germline-derived CDR1 and CDR2 are LNHDA and SQIVND (reference sequence). CDR3 loop: CASSIGRGAYGYTF. The CDR3 DNA reads as TGTGCCAGTAGTATAGGAAGGGGTGCCTATGGCTACACCTTC.

This clone appeared once. This rearrangement joins TRBV6-1 to TRBJ2-1; D remains ambiguous. CDR1 is MNHNS, CDR2 SASEGT, per germline. The CDR3 extends over 14 amino acids. V dropped 5 bases and J dropped 0 bases, with 8 bases sitting between them. Here the CDR3 reads CASSMQSSYNEQFF. CDR3 DNA sequence: TGTGCCAGCAGTATGCAATCCTCCTACAATGAGCAGTTCTTC.

The chain carries TRBV2 and TRBJ2-4; D is uncertain. The CDR3 is 14 amino acids. Germline assignment: CDR1 SNHLY and CDR2 FYNNEI. V lost 4 bases and J lost 0, with 7 bases in between. The chain's CDR3 is CASSVGKAKNIQYF. In nucleotides, the CDR3 is TGTGCCAGCAGTGTTGGAAAAGCCAAAAACATTCAGTACTTC.

A note on this clone: One end of the junction is discordant with germline, which a read error may explain. The DNA for the CDR3 is TGTGCCAGTAGATTGAAAAGAGAATGGGTCTTT. This translates into CASRLKREWVF. This chain links TRBV19 with TRBJ1-1; D is unclear. CDR3 length: 11 residues. Germline V gene lookup returns CDR1 LNHDA and CDR2 SQIVND (reference sequence).

The V call is TRBV5-1, the J call TRBJ2-1, with 8 bases matching TRBD2. Looked up from germline, CDR1 is SGHRS and CDR2 is YFSETQ. The J segment lost 1 base and the V segment lost 5 bases, leaving 5 bases of the junction unmatched. The CDR3 is 15 amino acids. The CDR3 bases are TGCGCCAGCAGGGTAGCGGGAACATCCTACAATGAGCAGTTCTTC. It yields the protein CASRVAGTSYNEQFF.

Concerning this clone itself: This specimen includes other DNA sequences encoding the same CDR3. The chain employs TRBV28 and TRBJ2-5; 14 positions match TRBD2. Germline V CDR1 and CDR2: MDHEN, SYDVKM. The CDR3 is made up of 16 amino acids. V lost 5 bases to trimming and J lost 2 bases; unmatched junction nucleotides: 4. The CDR3 spells CASSLGLAGGQETQYF. CDR3 coding DNA: TGTGCCAGCAGTCTCGGACTAGCGGGAGGTCAAGAGACCCAGTACTTC.

On this clone itself: At one of its ends the junction is not consistent with the germline gene, which may arise from a read error. The same CDR3 also results from other DNA sequences found in this sample. The chain combines TRBV20-1 with TRBJ1-2, with D hard to call. Germline V lookup: CDR1 DFQATT, CDR2 SNEGSKA (reference sequence). CDR3 length: 11 amino acids. The CDR3 reads CSARDSYGYTF. DNA for the CDR3: TGCAGCGCTAGAGATTCGTATGGCTACACCTTC.

This chain uses TRBV28 with TRBJ2-6; 7 nucleotides align to TRBD1. Per germline, CDR1 MDHEN and CDR2 SYDVKM. The CDR3 covers 16 residues. V shed 6 bases, J shed 2 bases, and the junction held 7 bases outside the gene matches. The CDR3 region is CASSLTDRAGANVLTF. DNA for the CDR3: TGTGCCAGCAGCTTAACAGACAGGGCTGGGGCCAACGTCCTGACTTTC. The full variable domain, completed using reference TRBV28 and TRBJ2-6, is DVKVTQSSRYLVKRTGEKVFLECVQDMDHENMFWYRQDPGLGLRLIYFSYDVKMKEKGDIPEGYSVSREKKERFSLILESASTNQTSMYLCASSLTDRAGANVLTFGAGSRLTVL.

The chain employs TRBV5-1 and TRBJ1-1; the match to TRBD1 covers 7 bases. The CDR3 has 14 amino acids. The germline V gene encodes CDR1 SGHRS and CDR2 YFSETQ. The V segment lost 4 bases and the J segment 4 bases; nucleotides outside the gene matches: 7. CDR3: CASSRTGMGTEAFF. In DNA, the CDR3 is TGCGCCAGCAGCCGGACAGGAATGGGCACTGAAGCTTTCTTT.